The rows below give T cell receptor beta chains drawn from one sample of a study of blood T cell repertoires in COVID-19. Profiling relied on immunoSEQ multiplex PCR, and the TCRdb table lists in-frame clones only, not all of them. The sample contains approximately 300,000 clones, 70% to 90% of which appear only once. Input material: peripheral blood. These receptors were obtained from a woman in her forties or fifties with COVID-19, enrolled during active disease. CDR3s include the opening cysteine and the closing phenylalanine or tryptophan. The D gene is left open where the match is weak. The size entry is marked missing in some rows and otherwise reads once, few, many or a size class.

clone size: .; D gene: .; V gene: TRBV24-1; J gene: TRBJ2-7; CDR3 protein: CATSDRLTQYF; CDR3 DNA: TGTGCCACCAGTGATCGACTCACTCAGTACTTC
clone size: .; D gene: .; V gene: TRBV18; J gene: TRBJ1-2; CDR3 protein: CASSPGRAGVGYTF; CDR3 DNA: TGTGCCAGCTCACCAGGGCGGGCAGGGGTCGGCTACACCTTC
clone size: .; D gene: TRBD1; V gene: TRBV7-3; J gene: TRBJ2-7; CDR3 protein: CASSLSPTGGLVEQYF; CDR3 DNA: TGTGCCAGCAGCTTATCACCGACAGGGGGCCTGGTCGAGCAGTACTTC
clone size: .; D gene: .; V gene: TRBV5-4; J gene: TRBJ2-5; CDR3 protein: CASGGPGETQYF; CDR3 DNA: TGTGCCAGCGGAGGGCCGGGGGAGACCCAGTACTTC
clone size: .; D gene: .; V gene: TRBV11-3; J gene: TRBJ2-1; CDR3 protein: CASSLDGNKGDEQFF; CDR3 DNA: TGTGCCAGCAGCTTAGACGGGAACAAGGGGGATGAGCAGTTCTTC
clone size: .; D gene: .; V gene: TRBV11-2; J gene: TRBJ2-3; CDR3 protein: CASSLGSTRGQYF; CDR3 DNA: TGTGCCAGCAGCTTAGGATCAACGCGCGGGCAGTATTTT
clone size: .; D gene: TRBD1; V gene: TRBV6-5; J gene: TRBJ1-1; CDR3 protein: CASSTRQGNTEAFF; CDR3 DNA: TGTGCCAGCAGTACCCGACAGGGGAACACTGAAGCTTTCTTT
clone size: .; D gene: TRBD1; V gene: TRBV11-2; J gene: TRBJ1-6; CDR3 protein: CASSSSAGTVNSPLHF; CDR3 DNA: TGTGCCAGCAGCTCATCCGCCGGGACAGTCAATTCACCCCTCCACTTT
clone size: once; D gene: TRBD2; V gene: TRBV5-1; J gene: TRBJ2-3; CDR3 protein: CASSVAGATDTQYF; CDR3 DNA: TGCGCCAGCAGCGTAGCGGGAGCGACAGATACGCAGTATTTT
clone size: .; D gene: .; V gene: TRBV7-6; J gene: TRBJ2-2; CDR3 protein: CASSLVSTGELFF; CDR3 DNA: TGTGCCAGCAGCTTAGTGAGCACCGGGGAGCTGTTTTTT
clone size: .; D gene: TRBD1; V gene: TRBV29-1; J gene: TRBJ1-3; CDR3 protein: CSVDWRGQGNTIYF; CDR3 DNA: TGCAGCGTCGATTGGAGGGGGCAGGGAAACACCATATATTTT
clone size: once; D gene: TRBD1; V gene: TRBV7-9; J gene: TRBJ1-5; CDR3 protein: CASSRDRSSPQPQHF; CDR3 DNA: TGTGCCAGCAGCCGGGACAGATCTTCTCCTCAGCCCCAGCATTTT
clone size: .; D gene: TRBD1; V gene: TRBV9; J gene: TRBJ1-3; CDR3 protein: CASSGRGPPGNTIYF; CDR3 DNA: TGTGCCAGCAGCGGCAGGGGGCCTCCTGGAAACACCATATATTTT
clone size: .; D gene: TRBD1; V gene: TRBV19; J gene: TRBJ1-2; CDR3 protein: CATAYRGRRGLGYTF; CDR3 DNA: TGTGCCACGGCTTACAGGGGGCGCAGGGGTCTTGGCTACACCTTC
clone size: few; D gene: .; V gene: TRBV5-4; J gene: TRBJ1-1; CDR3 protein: CASSLLRDTEAFF; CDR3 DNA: TGTGCCAGCAGCTTACTCAGGGACACTGAAGCTTTCTTT
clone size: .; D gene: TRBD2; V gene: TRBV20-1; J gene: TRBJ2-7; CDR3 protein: CSARDEAGGGGEQYF; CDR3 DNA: TGCAGTGCTCGTGACGAGGCGGGAGGGGGTGGCGAGCAGTACTTC
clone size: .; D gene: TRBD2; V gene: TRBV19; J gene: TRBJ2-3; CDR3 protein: CASRKHSGSTDTQYF; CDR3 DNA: TGTGCCAGTAGAAAACATAGCGGGAGTACAGATACGCAGTATTTT
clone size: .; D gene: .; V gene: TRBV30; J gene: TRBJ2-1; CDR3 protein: CAWRGGLQTYNEQFF; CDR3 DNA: TGTGCCTGGAGAGGGGGTCTACAAACCTACAATGAGCAGTTCTTC
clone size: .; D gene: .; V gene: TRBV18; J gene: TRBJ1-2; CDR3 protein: CASSPVQGSVYGYTF; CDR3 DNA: TGTGCCAGCTCACCGGTCCAGGGAAGTGTCTATGGCTACACCTTC
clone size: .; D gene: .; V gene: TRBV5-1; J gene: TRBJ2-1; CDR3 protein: CASSLRGLDYNEQFF; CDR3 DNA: TGCGCCAGCAGCTTGAGAGGGCTAGATTACAATGAGCAGTTCTTC
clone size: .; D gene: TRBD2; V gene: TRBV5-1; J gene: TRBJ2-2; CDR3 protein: CASSFGLGPDLNGELFF; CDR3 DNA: TGCGCCAGCAGCTTCGGACTAGGCCCCGACCTGAACGGGGAGCTGTTTTTT
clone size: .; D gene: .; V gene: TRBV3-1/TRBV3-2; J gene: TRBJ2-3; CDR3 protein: CASSQPPRLDRTDTQYF; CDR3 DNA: TGTGCCAGCAGCCAACCCCCCCGACTAGACCGCACAGATACGCAGTATTTT
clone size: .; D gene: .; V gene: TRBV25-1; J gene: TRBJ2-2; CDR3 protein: CASSGSSSTGELFF; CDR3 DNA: TGTGCCAGCAGTGGAAGCTCGAGCACCGGGGAGCTGTTTTTT
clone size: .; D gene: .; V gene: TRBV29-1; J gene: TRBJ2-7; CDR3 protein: CSVEGQTSYEQYF; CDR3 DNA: TGCAGCGTTGAGGGGCAGACGTCCTACGAGCAGTACTTC
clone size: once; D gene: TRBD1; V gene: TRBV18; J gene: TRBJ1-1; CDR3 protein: CASSPQGQGVLTEAFF; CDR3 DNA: TGTGCCAGCTCACCACAAGGACAGGGAGTCTTGACTGAAGCTTTCTTT
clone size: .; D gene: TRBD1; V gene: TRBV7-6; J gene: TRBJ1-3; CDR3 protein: CASSGQGHSGNTIYF; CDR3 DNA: TGTGCCAGCAGCGGACAGGGTCACTCTGGAAACACCATATATTTT
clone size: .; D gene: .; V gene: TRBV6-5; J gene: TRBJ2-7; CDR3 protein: CASSYAGYPTHEQYF; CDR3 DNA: TGTGCCAGCAGTTACGCGGGCTACCCTACCCACGAGCAGTACTTC
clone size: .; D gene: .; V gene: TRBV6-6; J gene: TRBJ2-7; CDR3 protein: CASSYSTGGLSYEQYF; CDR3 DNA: TGTGCCAGCAGTTACTCGACAGGAGGTCTCTCCTACGAGCAGTACTTC
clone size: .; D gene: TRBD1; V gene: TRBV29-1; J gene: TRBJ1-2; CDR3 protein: CSVDRTGGGGYTF; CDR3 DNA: TGCAGCGTTGATAGGACAGGGGGCGGTGGCTACACCTTC
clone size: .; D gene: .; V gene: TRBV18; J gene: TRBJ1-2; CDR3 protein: CASSPGTNYGYTF; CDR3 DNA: TGTGCCAGCTCACCCGGGACTAACTATGGCTACACCTTC
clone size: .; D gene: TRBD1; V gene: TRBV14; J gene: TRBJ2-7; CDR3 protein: CASSQATGTGYEQYF; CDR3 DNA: TGTGCCAGCAGCCAAGCTACCGGGACAGGCTACGAGCAGTACTTC
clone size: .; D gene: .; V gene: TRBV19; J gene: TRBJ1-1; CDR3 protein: CASSVPSGKVNTEAFF; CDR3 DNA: TGTGCCAGTAGTGTCCCGTCAGGGAAGGTGAACACTGAAGCTTTCTTT
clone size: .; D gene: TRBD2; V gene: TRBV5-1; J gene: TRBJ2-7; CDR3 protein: CASSLLAGVLYEQYF; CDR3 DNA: TGCGCCAGCAGCTTACTAGCGGGAGTGCTCTACGAGCAGTACTTC
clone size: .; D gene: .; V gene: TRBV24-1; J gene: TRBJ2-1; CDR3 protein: CATSDPGAKGHAYNEQFF; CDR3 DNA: TGTGCCACCAGTGACCCTGGGGCTAAGGGCCACGCCTACAATGAGCAGTTCTTC
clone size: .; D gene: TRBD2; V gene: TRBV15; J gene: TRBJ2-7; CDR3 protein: CATSRDSVLAGVFSYEQYF; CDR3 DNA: TGTGCCACCAGCAGAGATTCGGTACTAGCGGGAGTATTCTCCTACGAGCAGTACTTC
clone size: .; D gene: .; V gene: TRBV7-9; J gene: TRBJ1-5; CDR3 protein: CASSVSGSNQPQHF; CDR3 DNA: TGTGCCAGCTCAGTGTCGGGTAGCAATCAGCCCCAGCATTTT
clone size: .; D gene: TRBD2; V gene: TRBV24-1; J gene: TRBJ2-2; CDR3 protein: CATSTSVPGELFF; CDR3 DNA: TGTGCCACCAGTACTAGCGTCCCCGGGGAGCTGTTTTTT
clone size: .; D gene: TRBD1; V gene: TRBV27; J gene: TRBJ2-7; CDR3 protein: CASSRDRGYEQYF; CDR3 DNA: TGTGCCAGCAGCAGGGACAGGGGGTACGAGCAGTACTTC
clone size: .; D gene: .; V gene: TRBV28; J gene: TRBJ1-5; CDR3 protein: CASSLLNQPQHF; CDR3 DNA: TGTGCCAGCAGTTTATTAAATCAGCCCCAGCATTTT
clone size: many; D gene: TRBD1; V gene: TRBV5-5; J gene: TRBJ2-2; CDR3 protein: CASRQGTVRTGELFF; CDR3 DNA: TGTGCCAGCAGACAAGGGACAGTTCGCACCGGGGAGCTGTTTTTT
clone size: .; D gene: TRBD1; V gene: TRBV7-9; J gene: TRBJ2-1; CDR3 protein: CASSPTGTGNNEQFF; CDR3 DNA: TGTGCCAGCAGCCCAACCGGGACAGGGAACAATGAGCAGTTCTTC
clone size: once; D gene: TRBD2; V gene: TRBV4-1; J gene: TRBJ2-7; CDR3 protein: CASSHLSGVTYEQYF; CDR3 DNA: TGCGCCAGCAGCCACCTTAGCGGGGTCACCTACGAGCAGTACTTC